Below are 2 T cell receptor beta chains sequenced from a single sample in a study of Ad26.COV2.S vaccination and SARS-CoV-2 variants. The method was immunoSEQ multiplex PCR; TCRdb's version includes in-frame clones alone and lacks a portion of them. Altogether 400,000 to 450,000 clones are present, less than 95% being singletons, with the ten largest covering around 4.2%. Treatment denoted: roughly 19 received Ad26.COV2.S at low or high dose, single or two shots; a few received placebo; per-sample allocation not given. Samples were taken on day 63 after the first vaccine or placebo injection. The sequencing here drew on peripheral blood, taken in a trial of Ad26.COV2.S vaccine versus placebo. These receptors originate from a person aged 18-65 years who received the Ad26.COV2.S COVID-19 vaccine or a placebo.

This clone was seen once. V is TRBV5-1 and J is TRBJ2-3; weak D call: TRBD2 (5 bases). This CDR3 has 14 residues. From germline, CDR1 is SGHRS and CDR2 YFSETQ. With 6 bases removed from V and 2 bases from J, the gap between germline ends came to 13 bases. CDR3 loop: CASNTETTTDTQYF. As DNA, the CDR3 is TGCGCCAGCAATACAGAGACTACCACAGATACGCAGTATTTT.

The rearrangement links TRBV5-4 to TRBJ2-5, with TRBD1 matching 8 bases. CDR3 size: 15 residues. V dropped 0 bases and J dropped 7; count of bases not matched to a gene: 8. CDR1 SGHNT and CDR2 YYREEE come from the germline V gene (reference sequence). The CDR3 nucleotides read TGTGCCAGCAGCTTGGAGGGCCAGGGGGCTAGGACCCAGTACTTC. This sequence encodes CASSLEGQGARTQYF.